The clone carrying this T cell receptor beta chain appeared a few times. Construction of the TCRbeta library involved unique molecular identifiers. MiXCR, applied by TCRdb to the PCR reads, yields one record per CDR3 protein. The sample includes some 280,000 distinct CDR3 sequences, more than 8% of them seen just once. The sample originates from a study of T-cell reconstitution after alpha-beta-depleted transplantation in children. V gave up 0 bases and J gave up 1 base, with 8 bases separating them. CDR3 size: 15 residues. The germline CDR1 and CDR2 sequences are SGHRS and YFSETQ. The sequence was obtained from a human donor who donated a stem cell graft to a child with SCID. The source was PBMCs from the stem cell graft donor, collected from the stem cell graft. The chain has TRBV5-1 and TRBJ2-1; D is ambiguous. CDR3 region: CASSLDDVSYNEQFF. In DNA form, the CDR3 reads TGCGCCAGCAGCTTGGATGATGTTTCCTACAATGAGCAGTTCTTC.